This T cell receptor beta chain was sequenced in a study of blood T cell repertoires in COVID-19. Note on this clone: Other nucleotide sequences in the sample specify the same CDR3.

The ends lost 5 bases at V and 5 bases at J; junction bases unmatched: 5. The germline V gene encodes CDR1 SGHRS and CDR2 YFSETQ. The CDR3 sequence is 13 residues long. Authors' processing steps: By means of reference gene primer amplification, nucleated cell counts were estimated. Only in-frame clones appear in the TCRdb table, and some are missing; sequencing was by immunoSEQ multiplex PCR. V and J calls and clone size follow that table, whereas D and trimming were derived from the DNA. Among about 240,000 clones listed, 82% were seen once. This clonotype was obtained from a woman aged 70 to 79 with acute or convalescent COVID-19. The gene calls are TRBV5-1 and TRBJ1-1; 8 nucleotides align to TRBD1. The sample comprised peripheral blood. The CDR3 sequence is CASSPDRGTEAFF. The CDR3 DNA reads TGCGCCAGCAGTCCAGACAGGGGAACTGAAGCTTTCTTT.